The 30 T cell receptor beta chains in this list originate from one sample, sequenced in a study of T cells after yellow fever vaccination. TCRdb reprocessed the 5' RACE reads via MiXCR and lists one record per CDR3 protein. The table includes under 50,000 distinct CDR3 sequences, over 5.5% detected once. The material sequenced was PBMCs, either bulk or a sorted T-cell subset (CD4+, CD8+, memory, or dextramer-sorted; not recorded which), taken 45 days after the yellow fever booster vaccination. All receptors come from a man aged 25 to 40 who received the YFV17D yellow fever vaccine.

There are many counts of this clonotype. V usage is TRBV20-1 and J usage is TRBJ2-7; D is unresolved. V was pared by 5 bases and J by 0 bases, with 14 bases between. Germline V gene sequence: CDR1 DFQATT, CDR2 SNEGSKA (reference sequence). CDR3 length: 14 residues. Here the CDR3 reads CSARRVFSSYEQYF. In DNA form, the CDR3 reads TGCAGTGCTCGCCGGGTCTTCAGCTCCTACGAGCAGTACTTC.

With regard to this clonotype: One end of the junction does not line up with germline, which may come from a read error. This rearrangement joins TRBV6-2 or TRBV6-3 to TRBJ2-7; the match to TRBD1 covers 7 bases. The V gene's germline CDR1 is MNHEY and CDR2 SVGEGT. The CDR3 runs 15 residues. The CDR3 protein is CASSYGQGVSSEQYF. In DNA, the CDR3 is TGTGCCAGCAGTTATGGGCAGGGGGTATCCTCCGAGCAGTACTTC.

This clonotype has ten or more counts. The rearrangement uses TRBV19 and TRBJ2-3, with D uncertain. Germline CDR1 LNHDA, CDR2 SQIVND (reference sequence). This CDR3 region has 13 residues. V was cut by 4 bases and J by 0 bases, with 5 bases left in between. The CDR3 sequence is CASSSGSTDTQYF. CDR3 DNA: TGTGCCAGTAGTAGTGGTAGCACAGATACGCAGTATTTT.

This clonotype has ten or more counts. The chain recombines TRBV7-2 with TRBJ2-7; possibly TRBD1 or TRBD2 for D (5 bases each). From germline, CDR1 is SGHTA and CDR2 FQGNSA. There are 17 residues in the CDR3. V was trimmed by 6 bases and J by 3 bases, leaving 24 bases between them. The CDR3 sequence: CASRDTQWGSGFYEQYF. CDR3 bases: TGTGCCAGCAGGGATACTCAATGGGGGTCGGGGTTCTACGAGCAGTACTTC.

Many counts were recorded for this clonotype. This chain connects TRBV27 to TRBJ2-2, with 9 positions matching TRBD1. Germline V gives CDR1 MNHEY, CDR2 SMNVEV (reference sequence). Unmatched junction bases numbered 2, after V lost 5 bases and J lost 7 bases. The CDR3 sequence is 13 residues long. In DNA, the CDR3 is TGTGCCAGCAGTGGACAGGGGATCGGGGAGCTGTTTTTT. Translated: CASSGQGIGELFF.

The chain combines TRBV9 with TRBJ2-3; TRBD1 matches 7 bases. This CDR3 is 15 amino acids long. The germline V gene encodes CDR1 SGDLS and CDR2 YYNGEE. J gave up 5 bases and V 2 bases, and 8 bases lay outside the gene matches. This chain's CDR3 is CASSVDRSSKDTQYF. Written as DNA, the CDR3 is TGTGCCAGCAGCGTGGACAGGTCTTCCAAAGATACGCAGTATTTT.

There are a few counts of this clonotype. This chain uses TRBV5-5 with TRBJ1-4; 7 bases agree with TRBD1. The ends lost 4 bases at V and 1 base at J; junction bases unmatched: 1. Germline values: CDR1 SGHKS, CDR2 YYEKEE (reference sequence). The CDR3 covers 14 residues. This CDR3 reads CASSRQGTNEKLFF. CDR3 nucleotides: TGTGCCAGCAGCCGACAGGGAACTAATGAAAAACTGTTTTTT.

At least ten counts were recorded for this clonotype. This chain uses TRBV4-2 with TRBJ2-1; 10 bases fit TRBD2. Germline assignment: CDR1 LGHNA and CDR2 YNFKEQ. Unmatched junction bases numbered 17, after V lost 6 bases and J lost 0 bases. This CDR3 contains 20 residues. The CDR3 loop is CASSTGGRVAGGLSYNEQFF. The DNA of the CDR3 is TGTGCCAGCAGTACGGGAGGGAGGGTAGCGGGAGGCCTCTCCTACAATGAGCAGTTCTTC.

This clonotype was seen repeatedly, ten times or more. The rearrangement joins TRBV15 to TRBJ1-5, with 7 bases fitting TRBD1. Trimming removed 1 base from V and 2 bases from J; junction bases left unmatched: 11. The CDR3 is 18 residues long. Per the germline V gene, CDR1 is LNHNV and CDR2 is YYDKDF (reference sequence). CDR3 region: CATSRGSNTGVGNQPQHF. The CDR3 DNA is TGTGCCACCAGCAGAGGAAGTAATACAGGGGTTGGCAATCAGCCCCAGCATTTT. Filled out from reference TRBV15 and TRBJ1-5, the complete variable domain reads DAMVIQNPRYQVTQFGKPVTLSCSQTLNHNVMYWYQQKSSQAPKLLFHYYDKDFNNEADTPDNFQSRRPNTSFCFLDIRSPGLGDTAMYLCATSRGSNTGVGNQPQHFGDGTRLSIL.

This clonotype was detected ten times or more. V and J are TRBV18 and TRBJ1-5, with D unresolved. CDR3 length: 18 amino acids. The germline CDR1 and CDR2 sequences are KGHSH and LQKENI. Trimming shortened V by 4 bases and J by 0 bases, and 19 bases separated the two germline ends. CDR3 residues: CASSLNHPADYSNQPQHF. As DNA, the CDR3 is TGTGCCAGCTCACTTAATCATCCGGCGGACTATAGCAATCAGCCCCAGCATTTT.

This clonotype was recorded many times. The junction does not match germline at one end; this may be a read error. The chain carries TRBV5-1 and TRBJ2-7, with 8 nucleotides matching TRBD2. CDR3 size: 17 residues. Germline assignment: CDR1 SGHRS and CDR2 YFSETQ. CDR3 sequence reads: CASSLESPGLGSSEQYF. The CDR3 nucleotides are TGCGCCAGCAGCTTGGAGTCTCCGGGACTAGGTTCCTCCGAGCAGTACTTC.

This clonotype has a count of ten or more. The chain uses TRBV20-1 and TRBJ2-1, with D possibly being TRBD1 or TRBD2 (5 bases each). V lost 3 bases and J lost 4, with 10 bases in between. The germline V gene has CDR1 DFQATT and CDR2 SNEGSKA (reference sequence). The CDR3 is made up of 13 amino acids. The CDR3 reads CSASPGGYNEQFF. As DNA, the CDR3 is TGCAGTGCTAGCCCTGGGGGTTACAATGAGCAGTTCTTC.

J is TRBJ2-2 and V is TRBV29-1; 13 positions match TRBD2. Trimming at V came to 4 bases and at J to 4 bases, leaving 3 bases not matched to a gene. Per the germline V gene, CDR1 is SQVTM and CDR2 is ANQGSEA. The CDR3 has 15 amino acids. CDR3 nucleotide sequence: TGCAGCGTTGGGACTAGCGGGAGTGTCACCGGGGAGCTGTTTTTT. Protein: CSVGTSGSVTGELFF.

This sequence joins TRBV4-1 and TRBJ2-1; TRBD2 matches at 7 bases. V shed 5 bases, J shed 10 bases, and the junction held 17 bases outside the gene matches. This CDR3 has 16 residues. Germline-derived CDR1 and CDR2 are MGHRA and YSYEKL. The CDR3 here is CASSEGLGSGLGEQFF. In nucleotides, the CDR3 is TGCGCCAGCAGCGAAGGGCTGGGTAGCGGGTTGGGGGAGCAGTTCTTC.

The chain uses TRBV29-1 and TRBJ2-2; tentatively, D is TRBD1 or TRBD2 (5 bases each). This CDR3 has 12 residues. Germline V gives CDR1 SQVTM, CDR2 ANQGSEA. V lost 7 bases to trimming and J lost 7 bases, with 13 bases between them. This CDR3 is CSALGADGELFF. CDR3 nucleotide sequence: TGCAGCGCTCTCGGGGCGGACGGGGAGCTGTTTTTT.

This clonotype came up many times. The chain is built from TRBV7-2 and TRBJ2-3; 8 bases are shared with TRBD2. Germline V gene data show CDR1 as SGHTA and CDR2 as FQGNSA. The CDR3 runs 16 residues. Germline trimming cut 5 bases from V and 1 base from J; bases unmatched to any gene: 8. CDR3: CASSPRGSGGTDTQYF. The CDR3 region has the DNA TGTGCCAGCAGCCCCCGGGGTAGCGGGGGCACAGATACGCAGTATTTT.

This clonotype was observed a handful of times. This sequence joins TRBV23-1 and TRBJ2-1; 8 bases line up with TRBD2. TRBV23-1 is placed among ORFs of uncertain function. With 6 bases clipped from V and 5 bases from J, the junction kept 15 bases outside the gene matches. The length of the CDR3 is 17 residues. The CDR3 protein is CASSPLSGTSVHNEQFF. In DNA form, the CDR3 reads TGCGCCAGCAGCCCGCTCTCCGGGACTAGTGTGCACAATGAGCAGTTCTTC.

The rearrangement joins TRBV29-1 to TRBJ2-7, with a possible D match to TRBD1 (6 bases). From germline, CDR1 is SQVTM and CDR2 ANQGSEA. Trimming removed 4 bases at V and 6 bases at J, with 13 bases between. The CDR3 has 12 residues. The CDR3 protein is CSVVQGLGEQYF. The CDR3 nucleotides are TGCAGCGTTGTACAGGGTTTAGGCGAGCAGTACTTC.

The rearrangement uses TRBV14 and TRBJ1-6, with unresolved D. Trimming took 1 base from V and 4 from J, leaving 5 bases between them. Germline CDR1 is SGHDN and CDR2 is FVKESK. This CDR3 contains 14 residues. In nucleotides, the CDR3 is TGTGCCAGCAGCCAAGGGGCGTATAATTCACCCCTCCACTTT. Its protein is CASSQGAYNSPLHF.

The V and J genes are TRBV6-2 or TRBV6-3 and TRBJ2-2, with D perhaps given as TRBD1 or TRBD2 (5 bases each). Trimming took 6 bases from V and 4 from J, leaving 18 bases between them. Germline V lookup: CDR1 MNHEY, CDR2 SVGEGT. The CDR3 sequence is 16 residues long. The CDR3 bases are TGTGCCAGCAGGCCCCGATGGGGGTGGGGCACCGGGGAGCTGTTTTTT. Protein: CASRPRWGWGTGELFF.

This clonotype was observed a few times. This chain uses TRBV10-3 with TRBJ2-7; TRBD2 matches 14 bases. V gave up 4 bases and J gave up 6 bases; unmatched junction bases: 5. Germline-derived CDR1 and CDR2 are ENHRY and SYGVKD. The CDR3 loop spans 15 amino acids. The CDR3: CAISVGTSGSVEQYF. In DNA form, the CDR3 reads TGTGCCATCAGTGTCGGGACTAGCGGGAGTGTCGAGCAGTACTTC.

V and J are TRBV4-3 and TRBJ1-2, with TRBD1 as a possible D gene (5 bases). Between the trimmed V and J ends, which lost 0 bases and 7 bases, there was a span of 18 bases. The CDR3 runs to 16 residues. From germline, CDR1 is LGHNA and CDR2 YSLEER. CDR3 in amino acids: CASSQDLGGERGGYTF. The CDR3, as DNA: TGCGCCAGCAGCCAAGATTTAGGCGGTGAGAGGGGTGGCTACACCTTC.

The chain has TRBV12-3 or TRBV12-4 and TRBJ2-7, with D maybe TRBD1 (6 bases). The CDR3 loop spans 12 amino acids. Trimming pared 6 bases from V and 4 bases from J, leaving 10 bases between. Here the CDR3 reads CASRRQVYEQYF. The CDR3, as DNA: TGTGCCAGCAGGAGACAGGTTTACGAGCAGTACTTC.

This clonotype came up many times. This rearrangement joins TRBV7-2 to TRBJ1-2; D may be TRBD1 (5 bases). This CDR3 is built from 13 residues. Germline-derived CDR1 and CDR2 are SGHTA and FQGNSA. Trimming stripped 5 bases from V and 6 bases from J, with 13 bases between. CDR3 nucleotides: TGTGCCAGCAGCCTCGGGGGTTGGAATGGCTACACCTTC. This gives the protein CASSLGGWNGYTF.

This clonotype has a count of ten or more. This chain links TRBV29-1 with TRBJ2-6, with D uncertain. V lost 7 bases to trimming and J lost 0 bases, with 13 bases between them. Germline values: CDR1 SQVTM, CDR2 ANQGSEA. The CDR3 has 15 amino acids. The CDR3: CSAAAGSSGANVLTF. CDR3 in DNA: TGCAGCGCGGCAGCCGGAAGCTCTGGGGCCAACGTCCTGACTTTC. Together with reference TRBV29-1 and TRBJ2-6, the CDR3 gives the full variable domain: SAVISQKPSRDICQRGTSLTIQCQVDSQVTMMFWYRQQPGQSLTLIATANQGSEATYESGFVIDKFPISRPNLTFSTLTVSNMSPEDSSIYLCSAAAGSSGANVLTFGAGSRLTVL.

This clonotype has at least ten counts. This chain uses TRBV18 with TRBJ2-7; D remains unclear. The CDR3 length is 17 residues. Per germline, CDR1 KGHSH and CDR2 LQKENI. The V and J ends lost 5 bases and 2 bases respectively, with 22 bases between them. The CDR3: CASSAPDGAERPYEQYF. DNA of the CDR3: TGTGCCAGCTCAGCCCCCGACGGCGCCGAGAGGCCCTACGAGCAGTACTTC.

Only a few counts were recorded for this clonotype. The CDR3 region has the DNA TGTGCCAGCAGCCCTAGACTAGCGGCCTACAATGAGCAGTTCTTC. Protein product: CASSPRLAAYNEQFF. The chain has TRBV7-8 and TRBJ2-1; TRBD2 aligns across 9 bases. V shed 5 bases, J shed 2 bases, and the junction held 4 bases outside the gene matches. Germline V gene data show CDR1 as SGHVS and CDR2 as FQNEAQ. The CDR3 contains 15 residues.

V and J are TRBV11-2 and TRBJ1-6, with D possibly being TRBD1 (5 bases). Trimming removed 7 bases from V and 17 bases from J, with 21 bases in between. The germline V gene encodes CDR1 SGHAT and CDR2 FQNNGV. The length of the CDR3 is 13 residues. The DNA for the CDR3 is TGTGCCAGCACCCCGGGGCGACCGACGCAAATCCACTTT. Translation gives CASTPGRPTQIHF.

This clonotype was counted ten times or more. This chain uses TRBV5-1 with TRBJ2-7; D gene unclear. Trimming stripped 0 bases from V and 6 bases from J, with 13 bases between. Per the germline V gene, CDR1 is SGHRS and CDR2 is YFSETQ. The CDR3 runs 14 residues. The CDR3 loop is CASSLGSQSGEQYF. The CDR3 region has the DNA TGCGCCAGCAGCTTGGGTTCTCAAAGTGGCGAGCAGTACTTC.

In this sample, this clonotype turned up many times. The chain recombines TRBV13 with TRBJ2-1; TRBD2 might be the D (6 bases). Looked up from germline, CDR1 is PRHDT and CDR2 is FYEKMQ (reference sequence). Trimming shortened V by 3 bases and J by 5 bases, and 14 bases separated the two germline ends. This CDR3 contains 15 residues. The CDR3, as DNA: TGTGCCAGCAGCTTCGTAGTAGCGGCCCACAATGAGCAGTTCTTC. This gives the protein CASSFVVAAHNEQFF. The full variable domain, rest sourced from reference TRBV13 and TRBJ2-1, is AAGVIQSPRHLIKEKRETATLKCYPIPRHDTVYWYQQGPGQDPQFLISFYEKMQSDKGSIPDRFSAQQFSDYHSELNMSSLELGDSALYFCASSFVVAAHNEQFFGPGTRLTVL.